This T cell receptor (beta chain) is from a study of shared clonotypes between healthy human individuals. Study conclusions and caveats: Shared clonotypes across all four donors exceeded non-shared ones in generation probability.

The germline V and J ends were trimmed by 7 bases and 2 bases, with 18 bases remaining between them. Germline V gene lookup returns CDR1 MDHEN and CDR2 SYDVKM. The CDR3 sequence is 15 residues long. Turning to this clone: Its antigen remains unidentified.

Method: immunoSEQ multiplex PCR; TCRdb's copy keeps in-frame clones and lacks some. The sample shows fewer than 850,000 clones, 90% to 97% of them seen only once. Only CD45RO-negative cells positively selected for CCR7 counted as naive CD8 cells, so terminally differentiated effector memory CD45RA+ cells were excluded. Donors comprised healthy HIV-negative adults lacking recent acute infections or vaccinations. This clonotype was obtained from a man aged 25-40 years in good health. Sample: naive CD8+ T cells sorted from blood. This chain links TRBV28 with TRBJ2-7, with D perhaps TRBD2 (6 bases). CDR3 DNA: TGTGCCAGCACCAATAGTAGGGACTCTACCTACGAGCAGTACTTC. Residues: CASTNSRDSTYEQYF.